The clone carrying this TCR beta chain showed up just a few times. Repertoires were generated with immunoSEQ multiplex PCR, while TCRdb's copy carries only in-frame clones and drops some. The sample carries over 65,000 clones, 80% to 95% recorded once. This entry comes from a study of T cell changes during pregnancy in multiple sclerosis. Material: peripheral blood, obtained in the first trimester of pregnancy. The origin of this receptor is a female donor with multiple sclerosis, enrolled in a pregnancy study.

The CDR3 region has the DNA TGTGCCAGCAGCCCTCGTGACAGGGTGATTGGCACCGGGGAGCTGTTTTTT. Its translation is CASSPRDRVIGTGELFF. The chain has TRBV14 and TRBJ2-2; 7 bases align to TRBD1. The V segment lost 4 bases and the J segment 4 bases; nucleotides outside the gene matches: 12. The CDR3 has 17 residues. Germline lookup yields CDR1 SGHDN and CDR2 FVKESK. The whole variable domain, remainder taken from reference TRBV14 and TRBJ2-2, is EAGVTQFPSHSVIEKGQTVTLRCDPISGHDNLYWYRRVMGKEIKFLLHFVKESKQDESGMPNNRFLAERTGGTYSTLKVQPAELEDSGVYFCASSPRDRVIGTGELFFGEGSRLTVL.